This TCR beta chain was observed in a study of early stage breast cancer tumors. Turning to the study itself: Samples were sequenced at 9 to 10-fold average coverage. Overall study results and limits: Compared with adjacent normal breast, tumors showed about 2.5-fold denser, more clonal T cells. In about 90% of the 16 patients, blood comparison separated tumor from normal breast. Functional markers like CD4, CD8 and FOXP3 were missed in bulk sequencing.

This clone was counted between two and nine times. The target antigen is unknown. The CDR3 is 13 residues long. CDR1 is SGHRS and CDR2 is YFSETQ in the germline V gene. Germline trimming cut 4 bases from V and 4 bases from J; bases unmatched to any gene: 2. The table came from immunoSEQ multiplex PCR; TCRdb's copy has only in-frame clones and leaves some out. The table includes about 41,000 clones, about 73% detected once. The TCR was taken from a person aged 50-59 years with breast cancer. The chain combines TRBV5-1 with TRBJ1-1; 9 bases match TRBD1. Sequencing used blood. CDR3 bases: TGCGCCAGCAGCCGGACAGGGGTCACTGAAGCTTTCTTT. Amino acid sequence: CASSRTGVTEAFF.